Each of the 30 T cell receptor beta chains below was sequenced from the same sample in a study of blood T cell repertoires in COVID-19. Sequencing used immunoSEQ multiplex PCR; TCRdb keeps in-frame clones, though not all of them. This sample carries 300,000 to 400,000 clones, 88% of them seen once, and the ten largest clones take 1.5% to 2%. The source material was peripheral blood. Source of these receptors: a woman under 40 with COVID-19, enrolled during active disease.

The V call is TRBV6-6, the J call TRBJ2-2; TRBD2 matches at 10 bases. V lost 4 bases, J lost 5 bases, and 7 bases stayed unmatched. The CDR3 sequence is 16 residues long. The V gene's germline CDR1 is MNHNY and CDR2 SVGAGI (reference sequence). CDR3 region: CASSSAGAGGTGELFF. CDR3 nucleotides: TGTGCCAGCAGTTCCGCCGGAGCGGGGGGGACCGGGGAGCTGTTTTTT.

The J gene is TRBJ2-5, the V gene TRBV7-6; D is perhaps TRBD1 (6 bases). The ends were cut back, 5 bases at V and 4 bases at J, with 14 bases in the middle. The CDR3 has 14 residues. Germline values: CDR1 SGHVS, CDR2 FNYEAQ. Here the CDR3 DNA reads TGTGCCAGCAGCCACTCCGGGACACCAGAGACCCAGTACTTC. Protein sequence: CASSHSGTPETQYF.

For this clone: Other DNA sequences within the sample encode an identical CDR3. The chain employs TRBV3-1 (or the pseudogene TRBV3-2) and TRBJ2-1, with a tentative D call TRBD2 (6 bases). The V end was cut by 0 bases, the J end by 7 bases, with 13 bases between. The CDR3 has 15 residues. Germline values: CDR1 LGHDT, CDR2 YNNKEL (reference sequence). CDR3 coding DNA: TGTGCCAGCAGCCAAGATGGCGGGGCGTATAATGAGCAGTTCTTC. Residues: CASSQDGGAYNEQFF.

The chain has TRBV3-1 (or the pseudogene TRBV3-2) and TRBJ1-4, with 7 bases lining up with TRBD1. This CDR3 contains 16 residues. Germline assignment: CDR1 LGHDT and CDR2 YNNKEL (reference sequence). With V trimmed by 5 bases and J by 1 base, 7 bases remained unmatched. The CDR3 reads CASSTGTAETNEKLFF. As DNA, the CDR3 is TGTGCCAGCAGCACCGGGACAGCGGAAACTAATGAAAAACTGTTTTTT.

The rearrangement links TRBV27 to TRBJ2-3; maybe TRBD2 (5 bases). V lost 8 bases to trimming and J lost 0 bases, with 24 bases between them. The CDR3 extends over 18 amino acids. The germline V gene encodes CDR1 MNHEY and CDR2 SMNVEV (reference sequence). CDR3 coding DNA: TGTGCCAGCTTTGGGCCGCCCCTCTACGGACTTAGCACAGATACGCAGTATTTT. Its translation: CASFGPPLYGLSTDTQYF.

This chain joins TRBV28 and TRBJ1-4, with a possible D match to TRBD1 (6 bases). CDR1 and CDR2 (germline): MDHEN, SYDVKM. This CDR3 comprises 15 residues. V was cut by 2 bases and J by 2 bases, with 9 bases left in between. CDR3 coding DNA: TGTGCCAGCAGTTTACAGGGGATCACTAATGAAAAACTGTTTTTT. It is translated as CASSLQGITNEKLFF.

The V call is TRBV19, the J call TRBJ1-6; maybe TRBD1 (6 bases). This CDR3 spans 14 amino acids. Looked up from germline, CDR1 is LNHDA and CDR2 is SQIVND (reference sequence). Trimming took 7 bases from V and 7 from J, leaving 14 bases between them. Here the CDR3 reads CASNMGAANSPLHF. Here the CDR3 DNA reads TGTGCCAGTAACATGGGGGCCGCCAATTCACCCCTCCACTTT.

CDR3 bases: TGCGCCAGCAGCTTGGATCTGCGGAGAGGAGAGACCCAGTACTTC. It codes for CASSLDLRRGETQYF. The rearrangement links TRBV5-1 to TRBJ2-5; D is undetermined. The V gene lost 0 bases and the J gene lost 4 bases, with 13 bases spanning the gap. This CDR3 spans 15 amino acids. Germline CDR1 is SGHRS and CDR2 is YFSETQ.

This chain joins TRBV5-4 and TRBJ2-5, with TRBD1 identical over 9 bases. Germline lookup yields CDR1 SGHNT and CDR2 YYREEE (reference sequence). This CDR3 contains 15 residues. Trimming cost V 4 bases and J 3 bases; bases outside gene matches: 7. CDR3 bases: TGTGCCAGCAGCGGAACCGGGACAGGGAAAGAGACCCAGTACTTC. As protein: CASSGTGTGKETQYF.

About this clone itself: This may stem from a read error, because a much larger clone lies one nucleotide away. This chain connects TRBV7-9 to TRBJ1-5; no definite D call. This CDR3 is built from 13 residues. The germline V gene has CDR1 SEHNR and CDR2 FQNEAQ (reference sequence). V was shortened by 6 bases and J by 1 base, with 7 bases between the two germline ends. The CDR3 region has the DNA TGTGCCAGCAGTCCGGGGAGCAATCAGCCCCAGCATTTT. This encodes CASSPGSNQPQHF.

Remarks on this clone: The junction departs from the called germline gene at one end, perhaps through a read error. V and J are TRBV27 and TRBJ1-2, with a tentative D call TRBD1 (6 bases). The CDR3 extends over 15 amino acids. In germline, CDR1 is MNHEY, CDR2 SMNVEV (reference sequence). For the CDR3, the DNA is TGTGCCAGCAGCTTATTCGCCAGGGGATCTTATGGCTACACCTTC. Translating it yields CASSLFARGSYGYTF.

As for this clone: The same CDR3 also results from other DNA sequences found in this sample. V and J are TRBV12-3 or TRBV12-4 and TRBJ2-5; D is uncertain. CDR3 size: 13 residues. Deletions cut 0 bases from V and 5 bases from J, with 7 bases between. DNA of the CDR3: TGTGCCAGCAGTTTAGCTAGCCGGGAGACCCAGTACTTC. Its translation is CASSLASRETQYF.

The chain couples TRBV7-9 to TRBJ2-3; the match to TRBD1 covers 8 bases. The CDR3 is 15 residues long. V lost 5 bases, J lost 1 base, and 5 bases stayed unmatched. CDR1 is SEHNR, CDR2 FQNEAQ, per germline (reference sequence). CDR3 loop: CASSPKTGGTDTQYF. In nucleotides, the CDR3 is TGTGCCAGCAGCCCAAAGACAGGGGGCACAGATACGCAGTATTTT.

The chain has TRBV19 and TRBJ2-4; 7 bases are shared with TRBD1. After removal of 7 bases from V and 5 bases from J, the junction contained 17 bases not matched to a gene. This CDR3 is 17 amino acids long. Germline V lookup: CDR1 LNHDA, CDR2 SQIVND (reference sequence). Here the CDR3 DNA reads TGTGCCAGTATAGGCCTGACGAAACAGGGGTCGGAAAACATTCAGTACTTC. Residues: CASIGLTKQGSENIQYF.

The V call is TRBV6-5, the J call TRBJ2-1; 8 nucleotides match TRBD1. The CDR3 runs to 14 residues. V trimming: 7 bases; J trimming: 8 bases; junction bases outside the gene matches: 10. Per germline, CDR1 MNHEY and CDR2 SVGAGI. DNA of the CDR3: TGTGCCAGCAAGGGGCAGGGGGCAAAATATGAGCAGTTCTTC. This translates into CASKGQGAKYEQFF.

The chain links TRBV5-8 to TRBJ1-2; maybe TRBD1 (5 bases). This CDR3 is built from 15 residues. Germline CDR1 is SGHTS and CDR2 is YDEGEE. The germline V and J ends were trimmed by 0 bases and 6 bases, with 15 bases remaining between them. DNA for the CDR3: TGTGCCAGCAGCTTGGCAGGGCCGGCCCGGCATGGCTACACCTTC. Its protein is CASSLAGPARHGYTF. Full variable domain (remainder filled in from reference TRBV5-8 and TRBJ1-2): EAGVTQSPTHLIKTRGQQATLRCSPISGHTSVYWYQQALGLGLQFLLWYDEGEERNRGNFPPRFSGRQFPNYSSELNVNALELEDSALYLCASSLAGPARHGYTFGSGTRLTVV.

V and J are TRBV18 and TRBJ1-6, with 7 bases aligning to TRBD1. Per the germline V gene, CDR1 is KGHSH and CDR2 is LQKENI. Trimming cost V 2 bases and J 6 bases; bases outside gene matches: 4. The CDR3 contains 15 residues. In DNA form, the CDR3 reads TGTGCCAGCTCACCATTTGGGACAGCTAATTCACCCCTCCACTTT. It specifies CASSPFGTANSPLHF.

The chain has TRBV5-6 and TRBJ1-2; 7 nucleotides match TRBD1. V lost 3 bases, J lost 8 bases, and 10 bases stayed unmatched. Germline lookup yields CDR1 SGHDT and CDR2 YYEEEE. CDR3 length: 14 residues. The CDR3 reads CASSSGTARAGYTF. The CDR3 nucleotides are TGTGCCAGCAGCTCCGGGACAGCAAGGGCAGGCTACACCTTC.

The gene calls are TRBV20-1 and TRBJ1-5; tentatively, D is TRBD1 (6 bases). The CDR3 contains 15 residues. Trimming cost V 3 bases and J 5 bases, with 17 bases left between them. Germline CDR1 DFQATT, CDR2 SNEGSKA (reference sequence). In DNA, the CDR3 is TGCAGTGCTAGTTCAGGGGTTTCCTATTATCAGCCCCAGCATTTT. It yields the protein CSASSGVSYYQPQHF.

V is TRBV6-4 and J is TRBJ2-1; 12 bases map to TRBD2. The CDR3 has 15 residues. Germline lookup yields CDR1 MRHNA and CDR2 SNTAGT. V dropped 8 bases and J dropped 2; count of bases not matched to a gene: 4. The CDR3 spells CASRLAGDPYNEQFF. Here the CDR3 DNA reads TGTGCCAGCCGACTAGCGGGGGACCCCTACAATGAGCAGTTCTTC.

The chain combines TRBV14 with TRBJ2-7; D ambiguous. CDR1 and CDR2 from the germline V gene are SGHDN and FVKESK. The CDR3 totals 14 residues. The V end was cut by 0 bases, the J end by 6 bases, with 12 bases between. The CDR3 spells CASSQDQAVREQYF. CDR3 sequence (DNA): TGTGCCAGCAGCCAAGATCAAGCCGTCCGCGAGCAGTACTTC. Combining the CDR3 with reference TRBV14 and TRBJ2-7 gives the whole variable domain EAGVTQFPSHSVIEKGQTVTLRCDPISGHDNLYWYRRVMGKEIKFLLHFVKESKQDESGMPNNRFLAERTGGTYSTLKVQPAELEDSGVYFCASSQDQAVREQYFGPGTRLTVT.

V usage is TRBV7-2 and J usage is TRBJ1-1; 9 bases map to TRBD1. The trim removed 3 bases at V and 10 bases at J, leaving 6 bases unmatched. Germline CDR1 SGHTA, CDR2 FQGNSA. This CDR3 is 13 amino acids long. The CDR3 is CASSLPQTGGAFF. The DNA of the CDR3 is TGTGCCAGCAGCTTGCCCCAGACAGGGGGAGCTTTCTTT. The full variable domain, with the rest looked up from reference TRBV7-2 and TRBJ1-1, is GAGVSQSPSNKVTEKGKDVELRCDPISGHTALYWYRQSLGQGLEFLIYFQGNSAPDKSGLPSDRFSAERTGGSVSTLTIQRTQQEDSAVYLCASSLPQTGGAFFGQGTRLTVV.

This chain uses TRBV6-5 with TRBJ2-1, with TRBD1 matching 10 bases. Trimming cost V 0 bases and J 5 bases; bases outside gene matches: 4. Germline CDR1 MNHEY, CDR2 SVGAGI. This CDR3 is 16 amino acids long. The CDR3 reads CASSYSGTGAHNEQFF. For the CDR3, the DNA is TGTGCCAGCAGTTACTCAGGGACAGGGGCCCACAATGAGCAGTTCTTC.

In DNA form, the CDR3 reads TGTGCCTGGAAAAGAACAAATACTAATGAAAAACTGTTTTTT. It specifies CAWKRTNTNEKLFF. This chain connects TRBV30 to TRBJ1-4; no clear D gene. Trimming removed 4 bases from V and 2 bases from J, with 11 bases in between. The V gene's germline CDR1 is GTSNPN and CDR2 SVGIG (reference sequence). The CDR3 has 14 amino acids.

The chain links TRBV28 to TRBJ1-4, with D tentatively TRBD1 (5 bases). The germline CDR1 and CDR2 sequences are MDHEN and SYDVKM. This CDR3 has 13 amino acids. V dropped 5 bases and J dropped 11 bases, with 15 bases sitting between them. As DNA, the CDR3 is TGTGCCAGCAGTATCCTGGTGACAGATAAACTGTTTTTT. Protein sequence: CASSILVTDKLFF.

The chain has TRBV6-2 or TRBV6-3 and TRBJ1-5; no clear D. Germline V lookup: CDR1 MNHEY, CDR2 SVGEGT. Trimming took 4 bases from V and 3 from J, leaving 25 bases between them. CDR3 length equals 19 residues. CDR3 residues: CASSFLSGAGSYLNQPQHF. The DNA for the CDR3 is TGTGCCAGCAGTTTTCTTTCCGGAGCCGGCAGCTATCTCAATCAGCCCCAGCATTTT.

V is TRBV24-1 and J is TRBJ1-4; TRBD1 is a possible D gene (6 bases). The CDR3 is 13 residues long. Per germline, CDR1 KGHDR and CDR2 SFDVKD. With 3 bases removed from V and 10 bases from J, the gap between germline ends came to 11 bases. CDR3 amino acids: CATSDLRGGKLFF. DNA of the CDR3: TGTGCCACCAGTGATCTTAGAGGGGGAAAACTGTTTTTT.

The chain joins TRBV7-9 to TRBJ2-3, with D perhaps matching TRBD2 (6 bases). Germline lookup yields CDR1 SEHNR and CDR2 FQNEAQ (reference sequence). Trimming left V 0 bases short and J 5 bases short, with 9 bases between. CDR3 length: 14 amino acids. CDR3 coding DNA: TGTGCCAGCAGCTTAGCGGGGGGAGTAGATACGCAGTATTTT. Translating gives CASSLAGGVDTQYF. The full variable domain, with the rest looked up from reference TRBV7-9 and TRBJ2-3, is DTGVSQNPRHKITKRGQNVTFRCDPISEHNRLYWYRQTLGQGPEFLTYFQNEAQLEKSRLLSDRFSAERPKGSFSTLEIQRTEQGDSAMYLCASSLAGGVDTQYFGPGTRLTVL.

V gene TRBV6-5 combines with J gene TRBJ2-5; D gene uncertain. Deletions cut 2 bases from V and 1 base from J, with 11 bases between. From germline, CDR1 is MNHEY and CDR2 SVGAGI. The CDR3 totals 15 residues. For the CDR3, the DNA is TGTGCCAGCAGTTACAGTTCGAGGTCCCAAGAGACCCAGTACTTC. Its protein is CASSYSSRSQETQYF.

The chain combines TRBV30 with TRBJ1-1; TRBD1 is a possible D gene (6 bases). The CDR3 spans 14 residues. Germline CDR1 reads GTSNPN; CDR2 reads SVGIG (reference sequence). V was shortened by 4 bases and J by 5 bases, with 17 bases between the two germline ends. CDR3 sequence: CAWNEGGGWTEAFF. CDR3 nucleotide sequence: TGTGCCTGGAACGAGGGGGGGGGTTGGACTGAAGCTTTCTTT.